Sequencing of this T cell receptor (beta chain) was carried out in a study of shared clonotypes between healthy human individuals. Points from the study as a whole: Depth of sequencing was expected to influence donor clonotype sharing.

This CDR3 is built from 16 residues. Germline CDR1 and CDR2: SGHTA and FQGNSA. Trimming removed 5 bases from V and 2 bases from J; junction bases left unmatched: 6. Sequenced by immunoSEQ multiplex PCR; TCRdb stores in-frame clones only, minus some. This repertoire shows a few hundred thousand clones, about 80% found once; its top ten account for about an eighth. Points on this clone: Its antigen is unidentified.

V and J are TRBV7-2 and TRBJ2-2, with TRBD2 matching over 9 bases. What was sequenced was PBMCs. The TCR comes from a woman between 35 and 50 years old in good health. Some clones in this sample may be carry-over from other donors' samples. The CDR3 DNA reads as TGTGCCAGCAGCCCCCGGACTAGCGCCAACACCGGGGAGCTGTTTTTT. As protein: CASSPRTSANTGELFF.